This TCR beta chain was identified during a study of T cells after yellow fever vaccination. As for the study in general: Libraries from low-cell-number fractions were prepared with the SMART-Seq v4 Ultra Low Input RNA kit.

By 5'RACE template switching, TCR cDNA was produced, with a universal primer site and UMIs added in the process. TCRdb redid the calling of the 5' RACE reads with MiXCR, one entry per CDR3 protein. The sample holds some 150,000 distinct CDR3 sequences, approximately 9.9% seen once. In this sample, this clonotype turned up many times. Its target is not known. Study results and limitations: Abundant clonotypes from the bulk population could contaminate FACS-sorted repertoires. Though weaker, the secondary response peaked faster, on day 5 versus 15.

Germline V gene data show CDR1 as MGHRA and CDR2 as YSYEKL. V was cut by 1 base and J by 7 bases, with 5 bases left in between. The length of the CDR3 is 12 residues. This material consisted of CD8+ T cells sorted from PBMCs, taken 15 days after the yellow fever booster vaccination. This TCR was sampled from a man aged 18 to 35 who received the YFV17D yellow fever vaccine. The chain employs TRBV4-1 and TRBJ1-5; D uncertain. The CDR3 DNA is TGCGCCAGCAGCCAAGCCGGGCAGCCCCAGCATTTT. Amino acid sequence: CASSQAGQPQHF.